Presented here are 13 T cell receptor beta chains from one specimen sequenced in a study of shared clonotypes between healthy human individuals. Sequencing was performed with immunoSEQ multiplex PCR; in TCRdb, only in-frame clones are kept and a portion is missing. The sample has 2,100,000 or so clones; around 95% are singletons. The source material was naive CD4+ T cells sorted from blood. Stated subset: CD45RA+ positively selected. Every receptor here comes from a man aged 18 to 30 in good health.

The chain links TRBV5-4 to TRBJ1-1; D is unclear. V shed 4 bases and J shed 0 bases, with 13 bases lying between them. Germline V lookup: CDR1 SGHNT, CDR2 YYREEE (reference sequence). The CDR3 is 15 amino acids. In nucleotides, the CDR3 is TGTGCCAGCAGCCCTACAGAAAATATGAACACTGAAGCTTTCTTT. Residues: CASSPTENMNTEAFF.

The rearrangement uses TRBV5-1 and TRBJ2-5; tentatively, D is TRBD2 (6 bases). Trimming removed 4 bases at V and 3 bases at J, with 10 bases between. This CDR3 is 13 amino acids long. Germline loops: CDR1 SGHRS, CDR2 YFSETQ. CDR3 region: CASSRDSKETQYF. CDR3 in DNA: TGCGCCAGCAGCCGGGACTCTAAAGAGACCCAGTACTTC.

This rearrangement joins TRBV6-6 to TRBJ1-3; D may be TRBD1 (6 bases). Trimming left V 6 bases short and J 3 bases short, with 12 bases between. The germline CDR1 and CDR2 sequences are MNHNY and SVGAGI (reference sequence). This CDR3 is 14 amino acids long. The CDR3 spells CASRMGAFGNTIYF. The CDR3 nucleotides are TGTGCCAGCAGGATGGGGGCATTTGGAAACACCATATATTTT.

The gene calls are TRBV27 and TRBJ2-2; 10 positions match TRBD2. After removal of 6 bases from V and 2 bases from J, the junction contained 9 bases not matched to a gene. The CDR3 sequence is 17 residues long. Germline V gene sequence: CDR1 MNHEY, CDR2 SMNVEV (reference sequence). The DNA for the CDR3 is TGTGCCAGCAGCCCAGGTAGCGGGAGGACTAACACCGGGGAGCTGTTTTTT. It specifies CASSPGSGRTNTGELFF.

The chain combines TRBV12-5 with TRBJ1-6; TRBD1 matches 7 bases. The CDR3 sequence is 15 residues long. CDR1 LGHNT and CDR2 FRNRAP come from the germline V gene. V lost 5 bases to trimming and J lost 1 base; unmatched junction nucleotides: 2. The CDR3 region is CASGTGQSYNSPLHF. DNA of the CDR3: TGTGCTAGTGGTACGGGACAGTCCTATAATTCACCCCTCCACTTT.

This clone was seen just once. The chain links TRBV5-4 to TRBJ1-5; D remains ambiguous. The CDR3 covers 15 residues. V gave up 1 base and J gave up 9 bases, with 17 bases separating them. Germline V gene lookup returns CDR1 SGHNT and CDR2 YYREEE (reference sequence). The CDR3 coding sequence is TGTGCCAGCAGCTTGAATCTGGAGGGCCCAGCGCCCCAGCATTTT. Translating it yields CASSLNLEGPAPQHF.

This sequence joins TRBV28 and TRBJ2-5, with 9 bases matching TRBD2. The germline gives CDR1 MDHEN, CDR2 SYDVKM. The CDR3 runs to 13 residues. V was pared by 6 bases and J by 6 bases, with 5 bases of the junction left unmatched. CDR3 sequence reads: CASSLSGGKTQYF. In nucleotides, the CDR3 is TGTGCCAGCAGCCTTAGCGGGGGAAAGACCCAGTACTTC.

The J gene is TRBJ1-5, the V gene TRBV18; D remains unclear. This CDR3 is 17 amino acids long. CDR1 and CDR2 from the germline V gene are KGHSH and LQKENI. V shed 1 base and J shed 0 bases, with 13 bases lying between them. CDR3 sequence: CASSPQPFLDSNQPQHF. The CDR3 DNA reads TGTGCCAGCTCACCACAACCTTTCCTTGATAGCAATCAGCCCCAGCATTTT.

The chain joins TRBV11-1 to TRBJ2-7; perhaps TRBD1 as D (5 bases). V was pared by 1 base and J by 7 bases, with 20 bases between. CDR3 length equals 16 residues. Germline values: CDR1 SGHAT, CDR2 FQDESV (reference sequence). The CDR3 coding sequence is TGTGCCAGCAGCTTAGGTGCCGCCGGCAGGGTGTGGGAGCAGTACTTC. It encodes CASSLGAAGRVWEQYF.

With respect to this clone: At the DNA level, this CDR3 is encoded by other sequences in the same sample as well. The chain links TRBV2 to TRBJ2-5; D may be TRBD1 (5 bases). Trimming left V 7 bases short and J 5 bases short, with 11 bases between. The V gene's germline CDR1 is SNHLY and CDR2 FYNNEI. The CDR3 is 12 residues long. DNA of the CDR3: TGTGCCAGCACAAGGGGTCTGGAGACCCAGTACTTC. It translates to CASTRGLETQYF.

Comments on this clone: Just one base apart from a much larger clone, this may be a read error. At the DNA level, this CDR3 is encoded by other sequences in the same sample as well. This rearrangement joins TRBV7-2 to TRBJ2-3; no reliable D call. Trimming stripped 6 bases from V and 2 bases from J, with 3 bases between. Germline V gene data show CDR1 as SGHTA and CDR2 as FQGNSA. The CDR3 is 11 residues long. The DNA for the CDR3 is TGTGCCAGCAGTTCCACAGATACGCAGTATTTT. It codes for CASSSTDTQYF.

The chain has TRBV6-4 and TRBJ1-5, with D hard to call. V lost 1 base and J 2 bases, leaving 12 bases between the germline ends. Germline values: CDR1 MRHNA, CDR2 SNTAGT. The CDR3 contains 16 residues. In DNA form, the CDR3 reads TGTGCCAGCAGTGACTTTGAGAAGGACCGCAATCAGCCCCAGCATTTT. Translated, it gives CASSDFEKDRNQPQHF.

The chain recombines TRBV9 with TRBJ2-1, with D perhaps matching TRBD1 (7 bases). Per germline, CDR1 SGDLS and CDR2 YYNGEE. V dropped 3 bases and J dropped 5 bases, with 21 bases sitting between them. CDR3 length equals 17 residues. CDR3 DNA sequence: TGTGCCAGCAGCGGAGGGGGCAGCTGGAGGGAAAACAATGAGCAGTTCTTC. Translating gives CASSGGGSWRENNEQFF.